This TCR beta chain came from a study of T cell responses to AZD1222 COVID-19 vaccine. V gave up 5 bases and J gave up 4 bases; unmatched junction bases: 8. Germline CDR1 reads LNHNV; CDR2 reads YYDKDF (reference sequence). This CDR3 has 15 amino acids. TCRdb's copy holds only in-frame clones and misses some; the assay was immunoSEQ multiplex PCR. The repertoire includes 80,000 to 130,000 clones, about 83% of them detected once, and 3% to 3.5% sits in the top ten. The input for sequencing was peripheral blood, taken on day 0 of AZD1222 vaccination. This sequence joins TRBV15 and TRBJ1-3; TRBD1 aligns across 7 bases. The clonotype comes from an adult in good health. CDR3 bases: TGTGCCACCAGCGTGCCAGGGGGTACAGGAAACACCATATATTTT. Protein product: CATSVPGGTGNTIYF. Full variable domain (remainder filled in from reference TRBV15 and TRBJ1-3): DAMVIQNPRYQVTQFGKPVTLSCSQTLNHNVMYWYQQKSSQAPKLLFHYYDKDFNNEADTPDNFQSRRPNTSFCFLDIRSPGLGDTAMYLCATSVPGGTGNTIYFGEGSWLTVV.